This T cell receptor (beta chain) originates from a study of shared clonotypes between healthy human individuals. The DNA input per sorted-subset replicate PCR was 200 ng, corresponding to 32,000 or so T cell genomes. The method was immunoSEQ multiplex PCR; TCRdb's version includes in-frame clones alone and lacks a portion of them. The repertoire holds about 580,000 clones, with roughly 98% as singletons. With V trimmed by 4 bases and J by 4 bases, 13 bases remained unmatched. The CDR3 runs to 18 residues. Per germline, CDR1 SGDLS and CDR2 YYNGEE. On this clone itself: Its target is not known.

Naive CD8 cells were CD45RO-negative, positively selected for CCR7, excluding terminally differentiated effector memory CD45RA+ cells. Points from the study as a whole: On the whole, naive subsets had larger estimated richness than memory subsets had.

The chain is built from TRBV9 and TRBJ2-7, with TRBD2 matching over 14 bases. The sequenced sample was naive CD8+ T cells sorted from blood. The TCR originated in a man between 25 and 39 years old in good health. CDR3 loop: CASSPTHSGLAGEYEQYF. The CDR3 DNA reads as TGTGCCAGCAGCCCAACACACTCGGGACTAGCGGGAGAATACGAGCAGTACTTC. The complete variable domain, with remaining parts taken from reference TRBV9 and TRBJ2-7, reads DSGVTQTPKHLITATGQRVTLRCSPRSGDLSVYWYQQSLDQGLQFLIQYYNGEERAKGNILERFSAQQFPDLHSELNLSSLELGDSALYFCASSPTHSGLAGEYEQYFGPGTRLTVT.